This T cell receptor (beta chain) was identified during a study of T cell responses to AZD1222 COVID-19 vaccine. Turning to the study itself: Second-dose intervals of approximately 4 or approximately 12 weeks were pooled. General study findings and limits: CD4 TCRs covered the whole spike, strongest at regions 160-218 and 743-854. AZD1222 recipients seropositive at baseline numbered only six or seven.

Generated by immunoSEQ multiplex PCR, the TCRdb table keeps only in-frame clones and is missing some. The repertoire consists of fewer than 150,000 clones, with about 88% occurring once and the leading ten covering about 4.8%. Notes on this clone: What it binds is not known.

With 3 bases removed from V and 2 bases from J, the gap between germline ends came to 14 bases. CDR1 and CDR2 from the germline V gene are GTSNPN and SVGIG (reference sequence). This CDR3 has 15 amino acids. This chain connects TRBV30 to TRBJ1-5, with D tentatively TRBD1 (5 bases). The TCR sequence derives from an adult in good health. The sample was peripheral blood, taken on day 0 of AZD1222 vaccination. CDR3 DNA sequence: TGTGCCTGGAGCCCGATGGGGCTAGGCAATCAGCCCCAGCATTTT. Its protein is CAWSPMGLGNQPQHF.